What follows is one TCR beta chain and its context. Antigen: not known. Germline V gene sequence: CDR1 LGHNA, CDR2 YNFKEQ. V dropped 2 bases and J dropped 0 bases, with 11 bases sitting between them. This CDR3 contains 16 residues. This entry belongs to a study of T cell responses to AZD1222 COVID-19 vaccine. Repertoires were generated with immunoSEQ multiplex PCR, while TCRdb's copy carries only in-frame clones and drops some. The sample consists of 75,000 to 85,000 clones, roughly 87% of them appearing once. Study outcomes and limitations: In a largely white British group with more females than males, clonal diversity was possibly underestimated.

The TCR was taken from an adult who received the AZD1222 COVID-19 vaccine. Sequencing was performed on peripheral blood, taken 28 days after the second AZD1222 dose. V gene TRBV4-2 combines with J gene TRBJ1-3, with D perhaps TRBD1 (5 bases). Written as DNA, the CDR3 is TGTGCCAGCAGCCAACCGGGACCCAGCTCTGGAAACACCATATATTTT. Its translation: CASSQPGPSSGNTIYF.